This T cell receptor beta chain is from a study of response to subunit inactivated influenza vaccine. TCRdb recomputed calls from the RT-PCR reads with MiXCR, one row per CDR3 protein. The sample includes under 800,000 distinct CDR3 sequences, more than 11% of them seen just once. Overall study findings and caveats: The study's authors posited that every seasonal influenza vaccination enlists few new T cells.

Germline trimming cut 0 bases from V and 6 bases from J; bases unmatched to any gene: 8. This CDR3 spans 16 amino acids. From germline, CDR1 is SGDLS and CDR2 YYNGEE. A note on this clonotype: What it recognizes is unknown.

The TCR was taken from a man aged 50-60 years who received an inactivated influenza vaccine. The sample consisted of PBMCs from blood, taken around 14 days before vaccination. The chain joins TRBV9 to TRBJ2-3; TRBD2 matches at 9 bases. The CDR3 DNA sequence: TGTGCCAGCAGCGTAGGGGTAGCGGGGGCCCCTGATACGCAGTATTTT. Amino acid sequence: CASSVGVAGAPDTQYF.